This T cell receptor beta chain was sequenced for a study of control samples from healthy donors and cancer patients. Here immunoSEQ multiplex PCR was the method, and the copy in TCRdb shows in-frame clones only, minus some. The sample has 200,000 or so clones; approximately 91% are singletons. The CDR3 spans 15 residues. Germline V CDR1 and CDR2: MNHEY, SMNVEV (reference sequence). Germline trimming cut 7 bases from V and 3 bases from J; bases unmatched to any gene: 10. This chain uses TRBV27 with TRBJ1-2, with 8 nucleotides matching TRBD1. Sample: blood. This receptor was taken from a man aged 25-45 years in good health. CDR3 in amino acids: CASKALPTGDYGYTF. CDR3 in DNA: TGTGCCAGCAAGGCCCTTCCGACAGGGGACTATGGCTACACCTTC.